The T cell receptor (beta chain) described here comes from a study of Tregs in tolerant kidney transplant recipients. Note on this clone: Its antigen remains unknown.

General observations from the study: Validation in larger populations is needed because few patients were studied. The most relevant donor-specific Treg TCRbeta repertoire apparently came from expansion with activated donor B cells.

CDR3 length: 13 residues. Trimming cost V 5 bases and J 6 bases; bases outside gene matches: 5. The germline V gene encodes CDR1 SGHNT and CDR2 YENEEA. Unstimulated regulatory T cells (CD4+CD25+CD127-), CD4+CD25- non-regulatory cells, CD4 and CD8 cells were FACS-sorted from thawed PBMCs. The data were produced by immunoSEQ multiplex PCR, yet TCRdb's version contains in-frame clones alone and is incomplete. The repertoire includes 60,000 or so clones, around 82% of them detected once, and roughly 5.2% sits in the top ten. This TCR was recovered from a human donor in good health. V is TRBV11-3 and J is TRBJ1-1, with 8 bases fitting TRBD1. The sample taken for sequencing was CD4+ T cells from blood. In DNA form, the CDR3 reads TGTGCCAGCAGCCCAGGGGGCAGGGCTGAAGCTTTCTTT. Protein product: CASSPGGRAEAFF.